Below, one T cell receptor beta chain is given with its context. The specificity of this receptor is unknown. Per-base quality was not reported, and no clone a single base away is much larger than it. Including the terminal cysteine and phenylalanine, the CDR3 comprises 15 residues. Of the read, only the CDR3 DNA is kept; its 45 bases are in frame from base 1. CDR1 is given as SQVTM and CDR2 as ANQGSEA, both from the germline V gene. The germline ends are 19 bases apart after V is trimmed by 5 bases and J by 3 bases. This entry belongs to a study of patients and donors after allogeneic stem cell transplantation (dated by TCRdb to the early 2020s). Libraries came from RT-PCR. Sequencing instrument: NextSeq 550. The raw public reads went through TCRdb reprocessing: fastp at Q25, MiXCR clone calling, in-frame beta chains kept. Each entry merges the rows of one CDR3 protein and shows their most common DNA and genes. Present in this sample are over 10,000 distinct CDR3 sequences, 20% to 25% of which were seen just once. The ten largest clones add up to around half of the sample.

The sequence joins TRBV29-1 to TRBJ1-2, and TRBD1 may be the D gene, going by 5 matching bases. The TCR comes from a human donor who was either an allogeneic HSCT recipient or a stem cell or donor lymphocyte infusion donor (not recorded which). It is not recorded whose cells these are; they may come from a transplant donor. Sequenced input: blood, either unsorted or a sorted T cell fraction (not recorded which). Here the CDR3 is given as CSVSGTSFWDYGYTF. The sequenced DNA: TGCAGCGTTTCAGGGACTTCGTTTTGGGACTATGGCTACACCTTC.